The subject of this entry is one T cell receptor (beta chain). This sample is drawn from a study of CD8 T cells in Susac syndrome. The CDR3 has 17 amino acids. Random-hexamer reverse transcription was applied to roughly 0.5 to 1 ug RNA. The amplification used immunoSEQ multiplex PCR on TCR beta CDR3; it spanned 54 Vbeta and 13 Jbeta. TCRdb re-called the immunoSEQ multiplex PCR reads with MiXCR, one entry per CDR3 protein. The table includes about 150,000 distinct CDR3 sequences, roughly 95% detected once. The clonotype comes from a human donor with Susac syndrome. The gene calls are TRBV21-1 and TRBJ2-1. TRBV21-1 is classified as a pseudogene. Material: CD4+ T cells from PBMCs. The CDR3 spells CASSTRTHSQNYNEQFF. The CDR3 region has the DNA TGTGCCAGCAGCACACGAACACATTCGCAGAACTACAATGAGCAGTTCTTC.